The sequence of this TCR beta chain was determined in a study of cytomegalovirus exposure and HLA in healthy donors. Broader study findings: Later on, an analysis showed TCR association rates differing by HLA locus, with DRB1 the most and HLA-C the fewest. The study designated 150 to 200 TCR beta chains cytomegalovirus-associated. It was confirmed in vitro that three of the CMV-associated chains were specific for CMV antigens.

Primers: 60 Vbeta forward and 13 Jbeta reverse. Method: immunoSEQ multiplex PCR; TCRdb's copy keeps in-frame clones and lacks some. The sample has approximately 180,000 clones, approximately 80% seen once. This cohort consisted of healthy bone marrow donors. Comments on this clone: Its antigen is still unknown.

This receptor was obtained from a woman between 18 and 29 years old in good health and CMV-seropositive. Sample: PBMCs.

For the CDR3, the DNA is TGTGCCAGCACTCTCAATCTGACCGGGACTTTTTACAATGAGCAGTTCTTC. Amino acid sequence: CASTLNLTGTFYNEQFF. V usage is TRBV7-3 and J usage is TRBJ2-1; D is possibly TRBD2 (6 bases). V was clipped by 7 bases and J by 4 bases, with 23 bases between them. This CDR3 region has 17 residues. Germline loops: CDR1 SGHTA, CDR2 FQGTGA.